This T cell receptor beta chain was documented in a study of blood T cell repertoires in COVID-19. About the research overall: Samples taken during acute and convalescent COVID-19 were collected in the United States, Italy and Spain. T cells, B-cell-depleted T cells, or PBMCs supplied cDNA or gDNA.

As processed by the authors: Amplification of reference gene primers provided the estimated nucleated cell counts. Assay used: immunoSEQ multiplex PCR; TCRdb lists only in-frame clones, some missing. From that table come the V and J calls and clone size; the DNA was used to work out D and trimming. The sample carries a few hundred thousand clones, 88% recorded once. Seattle participants joined during active infection and were tracked over time. The CDR3 is 13 amino acids. Germline CDR1 is MNHEY and CDR2 is SMNVEV (reference sequence). Trimming removed 5 bases from V and 8 bases from J, with 15 bases in between.

The receptor comes from a woman between 65 and 79 years old with COVID-19, enrolled during active disease. The sample consisted of peripheral blood. The V and J genes are TRBV27 and TRBJ1-1, with D possibly matching TRBD1 (5 bases). The CDR3 DNA sequence: TGTGCCAGCAGTGTTTCCCGGTGGGGCGAAGCTTTCTTT. It yields the protein CASSVSRWGEAFF.